This TCR beta chain stems from a study of blood T cell repertoires in COVID-19. Profiled with immunoSEQ multiplex PCR; TCRdb holds only in-frame clones, not every one. The table includes under 200,000 clones, 80% to 95% detected once. The CDR3 runs 15 residues. The germline gives CDR1 SGHTS, CDR2 YDEGEE. With 4 bases removed from V and 2 bases from J, the gap between germline ends came to 15 bases. The chain carries TRBV5-8 and TRBJ1-1; D may be TRBD1 (5 bases). This TCR was recovered from a man in his fifties with acute or convalescent COVID-19. The sample taken for sequencing was peripheral blood. The CDR3 nucleotides are TGTGCCAGCAGCACGTATGGGGGAGGTAACACTGAAGCTTTCTTT. Residues: CASSTYGGGNTEAFF.